The T cell receptor (beta chain) under discussion was sequenced for a study of blood T cell repertoires in COVID-19 (dated by TCRdb to the early 2020s). About the investigation overall: The collaborator samples originated in the United States, Italy and Spain and spanned the acute and convalescent phases of COVID-19. Samples were obtained from the ongoing ImmuneRACE study (first 160 participants) and from 1,254 subjects provided by 6 global collaborators. Where available, HLA class I and class II types were taken from metadata supplied by the sample provider and were not determined by assay-based typing. The prospective study material was composed of cDNA or gDNA derived from T cells, B-cell-depleted T cells, or PBMCs. The repertoires were released in a freely available public database intended as a resource for research on the immune response to SARS-CoV-2. The dataset comprised deeply sampled blood TCRbeta repertoires from subjects exposed to, actively infected with, or recovered from COVID-19. Nearly every sample came with metadata listing a de-identified subject ID, COVID-19 status, age in years and sex. Paper-wide results and their limitations: The quantity of clinical and demographic metadata differed by source and by participant and was supplied without curation.

Note on this clone: It has no known antigen specificity. Nothing much larger sits one base from this clone, and base qualities are not available.

In Seattle, one collaborating source enrolled patients while the infection was active and tracked those patients longitudinally over the course of disease. The collaborating institutions used their own protocols to collect whole blood in K2EDTA tubes. For TCRbeta analysis, collaborators shipped samples in one of three forms: frozen whole blood, isolated PBMCs, or DNA extracted from either of those sample types. The immunoSEQ Assay, a bias-controlled multiplex PCR, was used to amplify TCRbeta CDR3 regions from genomic DNA. The paper's processing steps were these. The number of nucleated cells in each sample was estimated by amplification of reference gene primers within the assay. To quantify the absolute abundance of each unique TCRbeta CDR3 rearrangement, sequence reads were collapsed and filtered. For each sample, productive Simpson clonality was calculated as the square root of Simpson's diversity index across productive rearrangements. TCRdb stores this immuneACCESS table with in-frame sequences only. Part of the clones is absent; in the studies checked, under half of the shortfall reflects unresolved V genes, and no reason is known for the rest. The V and J calls and clone size come from that table; D and trimming were worked out from the DNA. This sample has roughly 220,000 clones in its table, and 75% to 90% of those were observed once. Approximately 8.4% of the sample is held by the ten biggest clonotypes.

The TCR sequence derives from a woman older than 75 with COVID-19, enrolled during active disease. Sequencing was performed on peripheral blood.

The sequenced DNA: TGTGCCAGCAGCGCAATGGGGGGACTAGCGGGAGGAGTAGGGACCCAGTACTTC. Translated, this gives CASSAMGGLAGGVGTQYF. This receptor chain uses TRBV2 and TRBJ2-5; 15 central bases correspond to TRBD2. The V end gives up 6 bases and the J end 7 bases, leaving 15 bases in the junction not matched to a gene. Spanning cysteine to phenylalanine, the CDR3 consists of 18 amino acids. Solely the CDR3 DNA is kept, with 54 bases framed from the first base. The germline V gene yields SNHLY for CDR1 and FYNNEI for CDR2.